Here is one T cell receptor (beta chain) with its context. The data are from a study of technical replicates of blood from four donors. The CDR3 length is 16 residues. V lost 6 bases to trimming and J lost 0 bases; unmatched junction nucleotides: 8. The germline gives CDR1 WSHSY, CDR2 SAAADI. Assay used: immunoSEQ multiplex PCR; TCRdb lists only in-frame clones, some missing. The sample includes approximately 95,000 clones, around 95% seen only once; the top ten take around 0.3%. This clonotype originated in a human donor in good health. The chain carries TRBV10-2 and TRBJ2-3; 8 nucleotides agree with TRBD2. What was sequenced was T cells isolated from PBMCs. In DNA, the CDR3 is TGCGCCAGCAGCCCGACGGGAGGGGAAAGCACAGATACGCAGTATTTT. It is translated as CASSPTGGESTDTQYF.